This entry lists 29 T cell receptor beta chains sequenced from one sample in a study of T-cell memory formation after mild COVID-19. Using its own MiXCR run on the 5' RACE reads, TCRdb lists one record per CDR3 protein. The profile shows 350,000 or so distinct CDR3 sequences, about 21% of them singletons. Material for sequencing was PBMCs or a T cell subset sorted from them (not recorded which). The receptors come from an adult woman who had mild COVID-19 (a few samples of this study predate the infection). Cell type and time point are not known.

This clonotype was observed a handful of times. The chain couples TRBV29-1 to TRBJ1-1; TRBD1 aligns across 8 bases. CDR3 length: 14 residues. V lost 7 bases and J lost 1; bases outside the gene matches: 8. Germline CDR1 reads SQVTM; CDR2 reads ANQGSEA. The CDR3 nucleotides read TGCAGCGCTCAGGACAGGGCTACGAACACTGAAGCTTTCTTT. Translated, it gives CSAQDRATNTEAFF.

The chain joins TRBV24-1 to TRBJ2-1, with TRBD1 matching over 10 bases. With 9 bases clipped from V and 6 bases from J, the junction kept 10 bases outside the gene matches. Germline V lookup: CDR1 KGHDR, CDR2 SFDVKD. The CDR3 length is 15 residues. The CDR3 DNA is TGTGCCACCGGAGACAGGGGGCACGGACGCAATGAGCAGTTCTTC. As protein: CATGDRGHGRNEQFF.

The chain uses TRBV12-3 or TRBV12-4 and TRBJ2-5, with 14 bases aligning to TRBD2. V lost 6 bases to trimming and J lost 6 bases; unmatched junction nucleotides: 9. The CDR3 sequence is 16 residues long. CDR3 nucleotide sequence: TGTGCCAGCAGGACGACTAGCGGGGGGGCCGGGAAGACCCAGTACTTC. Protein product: CASRTTSGGAGKTQYF.

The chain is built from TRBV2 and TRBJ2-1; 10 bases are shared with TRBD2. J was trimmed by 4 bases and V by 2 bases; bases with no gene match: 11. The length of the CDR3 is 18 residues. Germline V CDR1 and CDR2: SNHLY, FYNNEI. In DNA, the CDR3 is TGTGCCAGCAGTGAATTGGCCCTAGCGGGAGTGGGGTACAATGAGCAGTTCTTC. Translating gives CASSELALAGVGYNEQFF.

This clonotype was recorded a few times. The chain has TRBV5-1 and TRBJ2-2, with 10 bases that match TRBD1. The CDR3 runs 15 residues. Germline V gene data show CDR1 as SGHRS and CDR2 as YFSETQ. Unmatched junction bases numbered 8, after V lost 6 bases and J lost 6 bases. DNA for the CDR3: TGCGCCAGCATCCCGACAGGGGGCAGTGCCGGGGAGCTGTTTTTT. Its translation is CASIPTGGSAGELFF.

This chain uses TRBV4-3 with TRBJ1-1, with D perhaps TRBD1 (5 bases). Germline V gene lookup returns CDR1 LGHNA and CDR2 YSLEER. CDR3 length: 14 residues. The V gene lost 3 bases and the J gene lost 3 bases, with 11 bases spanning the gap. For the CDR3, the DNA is TGCGCCAGCAGCCACTCAGGGTCGTACACTGAAGCTTTCTTT. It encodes CASSHSGSYTEAFF.

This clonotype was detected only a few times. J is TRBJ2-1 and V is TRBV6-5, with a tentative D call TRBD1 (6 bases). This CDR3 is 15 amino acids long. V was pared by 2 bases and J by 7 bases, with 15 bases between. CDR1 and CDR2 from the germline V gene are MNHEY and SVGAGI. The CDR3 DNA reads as TGTGCCAGCAGTTACGAAGGGGGAGTCGTAAATGAGCAGTTCTTC. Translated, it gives CASSYEGGVVNEQFF.

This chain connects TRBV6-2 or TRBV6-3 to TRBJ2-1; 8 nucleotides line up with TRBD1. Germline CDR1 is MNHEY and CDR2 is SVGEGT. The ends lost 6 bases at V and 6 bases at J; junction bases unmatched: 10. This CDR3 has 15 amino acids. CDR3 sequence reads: CASSPGQGGVNEQFF. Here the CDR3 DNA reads TGTGCCAGCAGCCCCGGACAGGGTGGGGTCAATGAGCAGTTCTTC.

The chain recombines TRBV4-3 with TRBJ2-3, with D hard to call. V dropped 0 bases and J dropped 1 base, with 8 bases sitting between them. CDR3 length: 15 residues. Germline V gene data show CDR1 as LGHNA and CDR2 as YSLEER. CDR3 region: CASSQDWLRTDTQYF. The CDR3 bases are TGCGCCAGCAGCCAAGACTGGCTCCGCACAGATACGCAGTATTTT.

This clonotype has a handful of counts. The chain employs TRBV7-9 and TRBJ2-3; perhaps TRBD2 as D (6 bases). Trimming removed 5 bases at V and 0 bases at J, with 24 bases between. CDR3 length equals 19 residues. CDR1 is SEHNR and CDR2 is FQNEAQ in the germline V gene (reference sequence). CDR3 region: CASSPDYSQVFGSTDTQYF. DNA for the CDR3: TGTGCCAGCAGCCCGGACTACTCTCAGGTTTTTGGTAGCACAGATACGCAGTATTTT.

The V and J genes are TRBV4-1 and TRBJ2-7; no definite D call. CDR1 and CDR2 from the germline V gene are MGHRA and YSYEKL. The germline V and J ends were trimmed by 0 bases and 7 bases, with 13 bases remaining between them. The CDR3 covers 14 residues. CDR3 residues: CASSQDWLAQEQYF. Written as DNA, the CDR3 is TGCGCCAGCAGCCAAGATTGGTTGGCTCAAGAGCAGTACTTC.

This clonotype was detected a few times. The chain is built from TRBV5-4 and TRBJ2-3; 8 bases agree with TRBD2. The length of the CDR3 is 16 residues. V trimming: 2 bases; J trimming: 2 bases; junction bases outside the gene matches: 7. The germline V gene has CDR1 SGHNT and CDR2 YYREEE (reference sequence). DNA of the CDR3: TGTGCCAGCAGCTTCCCCGACGGGGGGGCCACAGATACGCAGTATTTT. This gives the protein CASSFPDGGATDTQYF.

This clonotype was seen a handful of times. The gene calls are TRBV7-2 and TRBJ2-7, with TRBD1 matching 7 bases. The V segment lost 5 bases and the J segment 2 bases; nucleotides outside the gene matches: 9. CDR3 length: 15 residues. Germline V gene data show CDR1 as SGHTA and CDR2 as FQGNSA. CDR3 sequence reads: CASSPDRVQTYEQYF. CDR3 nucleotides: TGTGCCAGCAGCCCCGACAGGGTCCAAACCTACGAGCAGTACTTC.

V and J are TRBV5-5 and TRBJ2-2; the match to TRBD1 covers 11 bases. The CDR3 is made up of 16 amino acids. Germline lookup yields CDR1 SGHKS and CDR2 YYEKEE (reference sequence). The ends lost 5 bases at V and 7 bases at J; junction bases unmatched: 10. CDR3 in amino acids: CASRWRTGGDGGELFF. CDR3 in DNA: TGTGCCAGCAGATGGAGGACAGGGGGCGACGGCGGGGAGCTGTTTTTT.

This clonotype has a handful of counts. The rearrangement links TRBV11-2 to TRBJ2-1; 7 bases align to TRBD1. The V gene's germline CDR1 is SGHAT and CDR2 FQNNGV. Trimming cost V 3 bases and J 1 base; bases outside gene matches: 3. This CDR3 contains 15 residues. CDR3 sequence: CASSFWDRSYNEQFF. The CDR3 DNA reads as TGTGCCAGCAGCTTTTGGGACAGATCCTACAATGAGCAGTTCTTC.

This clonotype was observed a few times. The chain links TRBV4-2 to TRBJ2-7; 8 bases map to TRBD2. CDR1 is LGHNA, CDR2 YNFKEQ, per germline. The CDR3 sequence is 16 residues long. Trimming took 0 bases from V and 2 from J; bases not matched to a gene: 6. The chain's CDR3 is CASSQESSGGPYEQYF. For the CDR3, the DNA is TGTGCCAGCAGCCAAGAGTCGAGCGGGGGACCCTACGAGCAGTACTTC.

The CDR3 is CSVEEAGASYEQYF. CDR3 DNA sequence: TGCAGCGTTGAAGAGGCAGGGGCCTCCTACGAGCAGTACTTC. The V gene is TRBV29-1, the J gene TRBJ2-7; D perhaps matches TRBD1 (6 bases). Trimming stripped 0 bases from V and 0 bases from J, with 9 bases between. Germline V gene sequence: CDR1 SQVTM, CDR2 ANQGSEA. The CDR3 runs to 14 residues.

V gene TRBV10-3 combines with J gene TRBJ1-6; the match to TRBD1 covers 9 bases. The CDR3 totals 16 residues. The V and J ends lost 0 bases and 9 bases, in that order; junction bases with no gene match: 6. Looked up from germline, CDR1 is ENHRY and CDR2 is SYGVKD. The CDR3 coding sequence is TGTGCCATCAGTGAGTCGGGACAGGGAGGAGGTTCACCCCTCCACTTT. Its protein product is CAISESGQGGGSPLHF.

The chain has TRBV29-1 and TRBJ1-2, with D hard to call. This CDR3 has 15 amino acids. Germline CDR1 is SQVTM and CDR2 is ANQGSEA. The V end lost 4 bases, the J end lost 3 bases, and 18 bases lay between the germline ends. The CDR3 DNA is TGCAGCGTTGTAGCGGCTCTGAGTGGGTACTATGGCTACACCTTC. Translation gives CSVVAALSGYYGYTF.

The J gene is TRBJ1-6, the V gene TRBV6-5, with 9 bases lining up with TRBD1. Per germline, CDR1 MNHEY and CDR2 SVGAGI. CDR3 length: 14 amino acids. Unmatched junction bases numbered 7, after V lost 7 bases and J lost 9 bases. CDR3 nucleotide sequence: TGTGCCAGCACCGCGGACAGGGGTTTTTCACCCCTCCACTTT. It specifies CASTADRGFSPLHF.

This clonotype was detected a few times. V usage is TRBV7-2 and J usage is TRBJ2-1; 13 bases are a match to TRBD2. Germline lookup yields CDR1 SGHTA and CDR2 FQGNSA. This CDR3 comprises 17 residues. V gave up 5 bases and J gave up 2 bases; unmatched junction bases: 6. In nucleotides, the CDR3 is TGTGCCAGCAGCCCCCAACTAGCGGGAGGGCCCTACAATGAGCAGTTCTTC. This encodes CASSPQLAGGPYNEQFF.

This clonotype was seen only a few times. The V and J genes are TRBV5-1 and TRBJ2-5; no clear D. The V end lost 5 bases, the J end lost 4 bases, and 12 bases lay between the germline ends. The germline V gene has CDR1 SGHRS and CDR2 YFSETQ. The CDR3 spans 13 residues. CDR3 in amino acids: CASRPPRAETQYF. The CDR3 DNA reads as TGCGCCAGCAGACCTCCGCGTGCAGAGACCCAGTACTTC.

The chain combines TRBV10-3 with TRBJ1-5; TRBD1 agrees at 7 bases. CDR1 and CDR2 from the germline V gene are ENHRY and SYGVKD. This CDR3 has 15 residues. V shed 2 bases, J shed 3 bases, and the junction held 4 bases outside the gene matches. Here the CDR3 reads CAISEPTGFNQPQHF. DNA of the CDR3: TGTGCCATCAGTGAGCCGACAGGGTTCAATCAGCCCCAGCATTTT.

The CDR3 protein is CSARAGQGASDTQYF. The CDR3 region has the DNA TGCAGTGCTAGAGCGGGACAGGGGGCATCAGATACGCAGTATTTT. The chain combines TRBV20-1 with TRBJ2-3, with 12 positions matching TRBD1. V was pared by 1 base and J by 4 bases, with 3 bases of the junction left unmatched. CDR1 is DFQATT and CDR2 is SNEGSKA in the germline V gene (reference sequence). The CDR3 length is 15 residues.

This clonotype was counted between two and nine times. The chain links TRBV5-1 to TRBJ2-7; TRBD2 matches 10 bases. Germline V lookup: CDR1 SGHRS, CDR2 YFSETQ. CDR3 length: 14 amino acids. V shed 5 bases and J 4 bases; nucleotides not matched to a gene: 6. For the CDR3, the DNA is TGCGCCAGCAGACCTAGCGGGGGCCAGTACGAGCAGTACTTC. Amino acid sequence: CASRPSGGQYEQYF.

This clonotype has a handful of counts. CDR3 DNA: TGCAGCGGGAGACGACAGTCTAGCACAGATACGCAGTATTTT. It yields the protein CSGRRQSSTDTQYF. This sequence joins TRBV29-1 and TRBJ2-3; TRBD1 might be the D (5 bases). The CDR3 consists of 14 residues. V lost 7 bases to trimming and J lost 0 bases, with 14 bases between them. Germline V gene sequence: CDR1 SQVTM, CDR2 ANQGSEA.

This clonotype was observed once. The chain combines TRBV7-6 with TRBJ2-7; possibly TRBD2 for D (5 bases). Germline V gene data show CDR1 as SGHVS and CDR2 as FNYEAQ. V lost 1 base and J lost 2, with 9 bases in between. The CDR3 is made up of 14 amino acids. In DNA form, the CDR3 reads TGTGCCAGCAGCTTAGAGGAGGAGGCCTACGAGCAGTACTTC. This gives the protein CASSLEEEAYEQYF.

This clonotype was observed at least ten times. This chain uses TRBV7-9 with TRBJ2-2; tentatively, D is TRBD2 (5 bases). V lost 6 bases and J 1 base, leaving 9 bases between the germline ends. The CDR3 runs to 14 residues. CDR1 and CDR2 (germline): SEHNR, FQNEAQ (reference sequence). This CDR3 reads CASSAAGNTGELFF. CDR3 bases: TGTGCCAGCAGTGCGGCGGGGAACACCGGGGAGCTGTTTTTT. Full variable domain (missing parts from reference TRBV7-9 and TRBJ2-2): DTGVSQNPRHKITKRGQNVTFRCDPISEHNRLYWYRQTLGQGPEFLTYFQNEAQLEKSRLLSDRFSAERPKGSFSTLEIQRTEQGDSAMYLCASSAAGNTGELFFGEGSRLTVL.

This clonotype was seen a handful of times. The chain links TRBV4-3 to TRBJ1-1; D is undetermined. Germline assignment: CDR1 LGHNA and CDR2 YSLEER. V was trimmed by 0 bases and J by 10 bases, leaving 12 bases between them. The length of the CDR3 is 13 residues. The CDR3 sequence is CASSQDRARGAFF. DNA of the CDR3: TGCGCCAGCAGCCAAGATAGGGCACGGGGAGCTTTCTTT.